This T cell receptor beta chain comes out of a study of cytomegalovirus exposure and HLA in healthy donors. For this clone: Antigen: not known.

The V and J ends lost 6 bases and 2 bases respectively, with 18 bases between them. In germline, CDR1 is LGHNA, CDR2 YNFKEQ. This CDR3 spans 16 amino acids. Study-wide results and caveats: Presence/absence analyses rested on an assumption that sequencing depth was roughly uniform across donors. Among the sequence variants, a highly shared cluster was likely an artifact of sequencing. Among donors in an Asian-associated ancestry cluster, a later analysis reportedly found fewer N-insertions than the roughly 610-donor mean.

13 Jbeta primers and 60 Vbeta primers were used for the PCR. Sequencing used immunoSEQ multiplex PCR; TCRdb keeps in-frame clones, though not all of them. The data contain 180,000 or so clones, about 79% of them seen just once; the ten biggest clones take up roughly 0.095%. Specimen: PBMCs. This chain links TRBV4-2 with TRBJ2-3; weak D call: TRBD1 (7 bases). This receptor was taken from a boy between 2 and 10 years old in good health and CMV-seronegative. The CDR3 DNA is TGTGCCAGCAGTCCTCGGGGGACAGAGACCACAGATACGCAGTATTTT. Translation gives CASSPRGTETTDTQYF.